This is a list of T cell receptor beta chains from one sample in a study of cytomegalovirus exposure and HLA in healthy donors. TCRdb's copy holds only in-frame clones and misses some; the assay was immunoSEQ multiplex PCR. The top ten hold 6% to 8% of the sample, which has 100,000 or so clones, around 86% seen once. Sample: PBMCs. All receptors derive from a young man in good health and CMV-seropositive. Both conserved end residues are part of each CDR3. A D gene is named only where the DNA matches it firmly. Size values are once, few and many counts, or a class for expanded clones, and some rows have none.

CDR3 protein: CASSGGRGWNEQFF; CDR3 DNA: TGTGCCAGCAGTGGGGGCAGGGGGTGGAATGAGCAGTTCTTC; clone size: NA; V gene: TRBV6-1; J gene: TRBJ2-1; D gene: TRBD1; CDR3 length: 14
CDR3 protein: CSFRGPGETQYF; CDR3 DNA: TGCAGCTTCAGGGGGCCCGGCGAGACCCAGTACTTC; clone size: NA; V gene: TRBV29-1; J gene: TRBJ2-5; D gene: TRBD1; CDR3 length: 12
CDR3 protein: CSVSFREDTEAFF; CDR3 DNA: TGCAGCGTTTCTTTCAGGGAGGACACTGAAGCTTTCTTT; clone size: NA; V gene: TRBV29-1; J gene: TRBJ1-1; D gene: NA; CDR3 length: 13
CDR3 protein: CASSGGGRGDTQYF; CDR3 DNA: TGTGCCAGCAGTGGCGGGGGCAGAGGGGATACGCAGTATTTT; clone size: NA; V gene: TRBV5-6; J gene: TRBJ2-3; D gene: NA; CDR3 length: 14
CDR3 protein: CASSLGTGVAETQYF; CDR3 DNA: TGTGCTAGCAGCTTAGGGACAGGGGTTGCGGAGACCCAGTACTTC; clone size: once; V gene: TRBV7-7; J gene: TRBJ2-5; D gene: TRBD1; CDR3 length: 15
CDR3 protein: CAWSAMAVVEAFF; CDR3 DNA: TGTGCCTGGAGTGCGATGGCAGTCGTTGAAGCTTTCTTT; clone size: NA; V gene: TRBV30; J gene: TRBJ1-1; D gene: NA; CDR3 length: 13
CDR3 protein: CASRSRDRGPGELFF; CDR3 DNA: TGCGCCAGCAGGAGCCGGGACAGGGGACCCGGGGAGCTGTTTTTT; clone size: NA; V gene: TRBV10-2; J gene: TRBJ2-2; D gene: TRBD1; CDR3 length: 15
CDR3 protein: CASKGQGASTDTQYF; CDR3 DNA: TGTGCCAGTAAGGGACAGGGGGCGAGCACAGATACGCAGTATTTT; clone size: NA; V gene: TRBV19; J gene: TRBJ2-3; D gene: TRBD1; CDR3 length: 15
CDR3 protein: CASSWGAPGGSTEAFF; CDR3 DNA: TGCGCCAGCAGCTGGGGGGCTCCCGGGGGGTCTACTGAAGCTTTCTTT; clone size: NA; V gene: TRBV5-1; J gene: TRBJ1-1; D gene: NA; CDR3 length: 16
CDR3 protein: CASSSLGQVTDTQYF; CDR3 DNA: TGCGCCAGCAGCTCCCTTGGACAGGTCACAGATACGCAGTATTTT; clone size: NA; V gene: TRBV5-1; J gene: TRBJ2-3; D gene: TRBD1; CDR3 length: 15
CDR3 protein: CASSSLLQADTQYF; CDR3 DNA: TGTGCCAGCAGCTCTCTACTCCAGGCAGATACGCAGTATTTT; clone size: NA; V gene: TRBV7-9; J gene: TRBJ2-3; D gene: NA; CDR3 length: 14
CDR3 protein: CAWRGVSSSGANVLTF; CDR3 DNA: TGTGCCTGGCGGGGGGTTTCCAGCTCTGGGGCCAACGTCCTGACTTTC; clone size: NA; V gene: TRBV30; J gene: TRBJ2-6; D gene: TRBD2; CDR3 length: 16
CDR3 protein: CASSLGLRRVEKLFF; CDR3 DNA: TGTGCCAGCAGCTTAGGTTTGAGGCGGGTTGAAAAACTGTTTTTT; clone size: NA; V gene: TRBV7-6; J gene: TRBJ1-4; D gene: NA; CDR3 length: 15
CDR3 protein: CASSPGGLTNEKLFF; CDR3 DNA: TGTGCCAGCAGCCCAGGGGGGTTAACTAATGAAAAACTGTTTTTT; clone size: NA; V gene: TRBV4-2; J gene: TRBJ1-4; D gene: TRBD1; CDR3 length: 15
CDR3 protein: CASSRDRNTEAFF; CDR3 DNA: TGTGCCAGCAGCCGAGACAGGAACACTGAAGCTTTCTTT; clone size: few; V gene: TRBV5-4; J gene: TRBJ1-1; D gene: NA; CDR3 length: 13
CDR3 protein: CASSPYLGHEQYF; CDR3 DNA: TGTGCCAGCAGTCCCTACCTGGGCCACGAGCAGTACTTC; clone size: once; V gene: TRBV2; J gene: TRBJ2-7; D gene: NA; CDR3 length: 13
CDR3 protein: CASSFSSGFEAFF; CDR3 DNA: TGTGCCAGCAGTTTTTCCTCAGGGTTTGAAGCTTTCTTT; clone size: NA; V gene: TRBV27; J gene: TRBJ1-1; D gene: NA; CDR3 length: 13
CDR3 protein: CASSYGGRFDEQYF; CDR3 DNA: TGTGCCAGCAGTTACGGTGGCCGTTTCGACGAGCAGTACTTC; clone size: NA; V gene: TRBV6-5; J gene: TRBJ2-7; D gene: NA; CDR3 length: 14
CDR3 protein: CASSRGPNTGELFF; CDR3 DNA: TGTGCCAGCAGTAGGGGGCCGAACACCGGGGAGCTGTTTTTT; clone size: NA; V gene: TRBV6-5; J gene: TRBJ2-2; D gene: TRBD1; CDR3 length: 14
CDR3 protein: CASSPEQGADNQPQHF; CDR3 DNA: TGTGCCAGCTCACCCGAACAGGGGGCGGACAATCAGCCCCAGCATTTT; clone size: NA; V gene: TRBV18; J gene: TRBJ1-5; D gene: TRBD1; CDR3 length: 16
CDR3 protein: CASSLSAGLTDTQYF; CDR3 DNA: TGTGCCAGCAGTTTATCCGCGGGCCTCACAGATACGCAGTATTTT; clone size: NA; V gene: TRBV27; J gene: TRBJ2-3; D gene: NA; CDR3 length: 15
CDR3 protein: CASSLERAPNAEAFF; CDR3 DNA: TGTGCCAGCAGCTTAGAGAGGGCTCCTAACGCTGAAGCTTTCTTT; clone size: NA; V gene: TRBV7-6; J gene: TRBJ1-1; D gene: NA; CDR3 length: 15
CDR3 protein: CASSMTGASNQPQHF; CDR3 DNA: TGTGCCAGTAGTATGACAGGGGCGAGCAATCAGCCCCAGCATTTT; clone size: NA; V gene: TRBV19; J gene: TRBJ1-5; D gene: TRBD1; CDR3 length: 15
CDR3 protein: CATDRGAGVDYGYTF; CDR3 DNA: TGTGCCACCGATCGAGGGGCAGGGGTTGACTATGGCTACACCTTC; clone size: NA; V gene: TRBV28; J gene: TRBJ1-2; D gene: NA; CDR3 length: 15
CDR3 protein: CASTSGVPNTEAFF; CDR3 DNA: TGTGCCAGCACTTCAGGGGTCCCGAACACTGAAGCTTTCTTT; clone size: NA; V gene: TRBV28; J gene: TRBJ1-1; D gene: NA; CDR3 length: 14
CDR3 protein: CASSPSGGTYEQYF; CDR3 DNA: TGTGCTAGCTCCCCTAGCGGGGGAACCTACGAGCAGTACTTC; clone size: NA; V gene: TRBV12-5; J gene: TRBJ2-7; D gene: TRBD2; CDR3 length: 14